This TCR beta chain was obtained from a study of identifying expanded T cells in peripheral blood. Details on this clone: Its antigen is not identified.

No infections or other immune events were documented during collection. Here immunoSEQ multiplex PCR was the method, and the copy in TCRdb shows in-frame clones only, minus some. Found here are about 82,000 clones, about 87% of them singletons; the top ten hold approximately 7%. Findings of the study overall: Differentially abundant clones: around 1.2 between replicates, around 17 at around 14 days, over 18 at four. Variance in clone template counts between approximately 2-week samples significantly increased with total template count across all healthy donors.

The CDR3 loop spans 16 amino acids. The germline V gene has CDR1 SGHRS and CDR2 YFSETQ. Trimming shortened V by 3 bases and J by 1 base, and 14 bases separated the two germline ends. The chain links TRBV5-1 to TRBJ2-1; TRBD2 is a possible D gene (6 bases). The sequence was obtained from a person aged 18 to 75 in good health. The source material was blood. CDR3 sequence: CASSSSIGGSYNEQFF. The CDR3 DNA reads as TGCGCCAGCAGCTCGTCAATCGGGGGATCCTACAATGAGCAGTTCTTC.